This note documents a single TCR beta chain sequence. The antigen remains unidentified. The sample comes from a study of shared clonotypes between healthy human individuals. Study-wide results and caveats: Shared clonotypes: approximately 4.5% naive CD4, under 4% naive CD8, 2.3% memory CD4, 0.4% to 0.45% memory CD8. Rarefaction demonstrated incomplete sorted-subset sequencing despite large depth. Relative to their counterparts shared across all four donors, non-shared clonotypes exhibited diminished generation probabilities.

V lost 5 bases to trimming and J lost 8 bases, with 19 bases between them. The CDR3 runs 15 residues. Germline CDR1 MNHEY, CDR2 SMNVEV (reference sequence). CD45RO negativity and positive selection for CCR7 defined naive CD8 cells, a population that excluded terminally differentiated effector memory CD45RA+ cells. Original analysis: There were no quality scores in the junction-only immunoSEQ sequences, so filtering differed. Measured with immunoSEQ multiplex PCR; TCRdb has only the in-frame clones, and not every one. The DNA gave D and trimming, while V, J and clone size come from that table. The table includes more than 2 million clones, about 95% detected once.

Sequenced input: naive CD8+ T cells sorted from blood. V gene TRBV27 combines with J gene TRBJ2-1, with D possibly matching TRBD2 (6 bases). The receptor comes from a man aged 18 to 30 in good health. Here the CDR3 DNA reads TGTGCCAGCAGTCCTGGGGGACTCCCTGGGGATGAGCAGTTCTTC. Encoded protein: CASSPGGLPGDEQFF.